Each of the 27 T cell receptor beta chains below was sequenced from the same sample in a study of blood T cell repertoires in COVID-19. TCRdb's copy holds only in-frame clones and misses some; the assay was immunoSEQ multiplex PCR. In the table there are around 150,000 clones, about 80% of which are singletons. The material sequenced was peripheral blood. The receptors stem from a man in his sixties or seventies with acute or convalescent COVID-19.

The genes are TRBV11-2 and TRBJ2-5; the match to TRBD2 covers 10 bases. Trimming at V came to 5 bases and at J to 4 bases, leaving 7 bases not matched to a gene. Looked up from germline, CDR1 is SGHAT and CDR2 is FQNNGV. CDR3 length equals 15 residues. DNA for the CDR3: TGTGCCAGCAGCCGACCACTAGCGGGAAGAGAGACCCAGTACTTC. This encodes CASSRPLAGRETQYF.

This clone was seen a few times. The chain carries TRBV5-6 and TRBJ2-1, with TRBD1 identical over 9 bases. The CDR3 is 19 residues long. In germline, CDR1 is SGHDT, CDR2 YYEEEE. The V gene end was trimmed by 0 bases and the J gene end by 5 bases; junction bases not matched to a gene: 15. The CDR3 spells CASSLVPKPGTGSHNEQFF. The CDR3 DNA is TGTGCCAGCAGCTTGGTTCCTAAACCCGGGACAGGGTCGCACAATGAGCAGTTCTTC.

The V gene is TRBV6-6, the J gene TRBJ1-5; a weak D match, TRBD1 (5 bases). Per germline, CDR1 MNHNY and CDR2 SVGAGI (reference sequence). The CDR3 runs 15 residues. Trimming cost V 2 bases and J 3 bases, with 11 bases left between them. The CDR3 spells CASSYGGADNQPQHF. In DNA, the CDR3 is TGTGCCAGCAGTTACGGAGGGGCGGACAATCAGCCCCAGCATTTT.

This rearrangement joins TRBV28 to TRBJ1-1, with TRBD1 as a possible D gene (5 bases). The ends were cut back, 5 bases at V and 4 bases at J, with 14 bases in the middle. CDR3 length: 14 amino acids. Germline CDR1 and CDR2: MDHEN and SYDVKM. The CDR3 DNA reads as TGTGCCAGCAGTCCGGGGGGATGGGGCACTGAAGCTTTCTTT. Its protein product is CASSPGGWGTEAFF.

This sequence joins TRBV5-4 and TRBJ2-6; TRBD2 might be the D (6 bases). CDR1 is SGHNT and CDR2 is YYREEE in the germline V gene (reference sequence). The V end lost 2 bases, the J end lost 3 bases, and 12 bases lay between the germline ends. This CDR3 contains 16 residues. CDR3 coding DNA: TGTGCCAGCAGCTTAGAATGGGGGGATGGGGCCAACGTCCTGACTTTC. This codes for CASSLEWGDGANVLTF.

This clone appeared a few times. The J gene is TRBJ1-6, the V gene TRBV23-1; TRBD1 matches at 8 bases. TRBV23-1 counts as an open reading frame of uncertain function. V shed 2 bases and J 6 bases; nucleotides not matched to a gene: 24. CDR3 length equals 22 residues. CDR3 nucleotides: TGCGCCAGCAGTCAAAGGATGAGGTCTGGACAGGGAGATGCGGGGCCTAATTCACCCCTCCACTTT. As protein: CASSQRMRSGQGDAGPNSPLHF.

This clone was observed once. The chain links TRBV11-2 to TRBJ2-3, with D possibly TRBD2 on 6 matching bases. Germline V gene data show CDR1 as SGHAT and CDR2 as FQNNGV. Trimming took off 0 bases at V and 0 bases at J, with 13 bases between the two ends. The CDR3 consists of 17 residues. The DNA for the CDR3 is TGTGCCAGCAGCTTAGATCTGGGAGGAGTTAGCACAGATACGCAGTATTTT. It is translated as CASSLDLGGVSTDTQYF.

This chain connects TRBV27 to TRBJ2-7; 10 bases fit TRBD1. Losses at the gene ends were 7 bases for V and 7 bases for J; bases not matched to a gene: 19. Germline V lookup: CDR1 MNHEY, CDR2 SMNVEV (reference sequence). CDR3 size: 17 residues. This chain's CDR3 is CASTLWGQGSTVQEQYF. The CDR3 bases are TGTGCCAGCACCCTTTGGGGACAGGGGTCGACAGTACAAGAGCAGTACTTC.

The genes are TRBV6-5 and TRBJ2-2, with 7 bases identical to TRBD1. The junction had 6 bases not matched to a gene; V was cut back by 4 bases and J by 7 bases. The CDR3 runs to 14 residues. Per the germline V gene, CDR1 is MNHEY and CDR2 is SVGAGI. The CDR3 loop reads CASSLQGTGGELFF. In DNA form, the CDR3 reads TGTGCCAGCAGTTTACAGGGGACGGGCGGGGAGCTGTTTTTT.

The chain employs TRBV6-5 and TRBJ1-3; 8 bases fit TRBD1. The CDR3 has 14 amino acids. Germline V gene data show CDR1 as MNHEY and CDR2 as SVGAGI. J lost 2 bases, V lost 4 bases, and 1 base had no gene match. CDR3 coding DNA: TGTGCCAGCAGTTCACAGGGGGCTGGAAACACCATATATTTT. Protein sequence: CASSSQGAGNTIYF.

In DNA form, the CDR3 reads TGTGCCAGCAGTCGTGGGGGACAAAGGGAGACCCAGTACTTC. It codes for CASSRGGQRETQYF. The rearrangement links TRBV28 to TRBJ2-5; weak D call: TRBD1 (6 bases). The CDR3 loop spans 14 amino acids. Germline lookup yields CDR1 MDHEN and CDR2 SYDVKM. With 5 bases removed from V and 5 bases from J, the gap between germline ends came to 15 bases.

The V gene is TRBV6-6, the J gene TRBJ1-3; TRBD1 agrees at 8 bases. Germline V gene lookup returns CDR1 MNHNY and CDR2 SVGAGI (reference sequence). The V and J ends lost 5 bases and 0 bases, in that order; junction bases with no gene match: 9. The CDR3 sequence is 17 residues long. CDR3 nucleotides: TGTGCCAGCAGTCTGGACAGGGCAGGTAGCTCTGGAAACACCATATATTTT. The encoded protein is CASSLDRAGSSGNTIYF.

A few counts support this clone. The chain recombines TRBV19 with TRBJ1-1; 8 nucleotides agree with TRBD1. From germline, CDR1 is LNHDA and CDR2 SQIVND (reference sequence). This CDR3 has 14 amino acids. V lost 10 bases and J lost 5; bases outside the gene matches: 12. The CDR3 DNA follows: TGTGCCACCTCATCACAGGGGGTGAGGACTGAAGCTTTCTTT. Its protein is CATSSQGVRTEAFF.

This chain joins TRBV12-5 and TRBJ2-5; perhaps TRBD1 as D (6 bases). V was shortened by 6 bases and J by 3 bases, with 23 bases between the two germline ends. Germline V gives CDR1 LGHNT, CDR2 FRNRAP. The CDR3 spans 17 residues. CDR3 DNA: TGTGCTAGTGGCACTTGTGGGTCTTTCGAGGGGGAAGAGACCCAGTACTTC. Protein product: CASGTCGSFEGEETQYF. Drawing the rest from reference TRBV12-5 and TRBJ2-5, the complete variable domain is DARVTQTPRHKVTEMGQEVTMRCQPILGHNTVFWYRQTMMQGLELLAYFRNRAPLDDSGMPKDRFSAEMPDATLATLKIQPSEPRDSAVYFCASGTCGSFEGEETQYFGPGTRLLVL.

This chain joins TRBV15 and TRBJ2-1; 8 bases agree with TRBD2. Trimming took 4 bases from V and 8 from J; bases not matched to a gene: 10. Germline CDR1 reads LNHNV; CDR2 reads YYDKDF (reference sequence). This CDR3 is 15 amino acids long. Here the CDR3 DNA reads TGTGCCACCAGCACCCAGCGGGAGAGTGTCGATGAGCAGTTCTTC. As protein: CATSTQRESVDEQFF.

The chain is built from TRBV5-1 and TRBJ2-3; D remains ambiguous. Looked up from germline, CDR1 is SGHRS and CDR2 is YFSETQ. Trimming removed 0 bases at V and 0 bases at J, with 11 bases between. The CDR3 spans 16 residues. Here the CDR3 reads CASSLALTLSTDTQYF. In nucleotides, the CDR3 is TGCGCCAGCAGCTTGGCTCTAACGCTTAGCACAGATACGCAGTATTTT.

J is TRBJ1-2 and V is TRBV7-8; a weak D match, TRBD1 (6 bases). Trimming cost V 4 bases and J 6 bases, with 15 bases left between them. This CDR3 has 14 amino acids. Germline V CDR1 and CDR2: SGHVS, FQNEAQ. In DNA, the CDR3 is TGTGCCAGCAGCTCAGGGACAATCAAACATGGCTACACCTTC. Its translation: CASSSGTIKHGYTF.

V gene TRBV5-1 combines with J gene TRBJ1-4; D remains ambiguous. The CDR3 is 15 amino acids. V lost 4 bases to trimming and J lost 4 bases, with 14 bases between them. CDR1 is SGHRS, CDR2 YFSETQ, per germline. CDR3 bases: TGCGCCAGCAGCCCGGACGGAGGTGGTAATGAAAAACTGTTTTTT. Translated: CASSPDGGGNEKLFF.

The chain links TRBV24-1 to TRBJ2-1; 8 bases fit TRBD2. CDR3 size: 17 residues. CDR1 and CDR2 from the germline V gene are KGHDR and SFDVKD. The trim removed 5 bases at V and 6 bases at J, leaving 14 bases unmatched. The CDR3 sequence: CATSGSSGAFNFNEQFF. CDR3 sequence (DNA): TGTGCCACCAGTGGAAGTAGCGGGGCATTCAACTTCAATGAGCAGTTCTTC.

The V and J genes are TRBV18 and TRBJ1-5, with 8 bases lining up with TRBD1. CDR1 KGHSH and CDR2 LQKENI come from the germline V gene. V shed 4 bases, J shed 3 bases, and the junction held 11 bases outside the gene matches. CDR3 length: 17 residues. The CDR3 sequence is CASSRGQGGTFNQPQHF. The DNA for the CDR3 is TGTGCCAGCTCACGCGGACAGGGAGGGACGTTCAATCAGCCCCAGCATTTT.

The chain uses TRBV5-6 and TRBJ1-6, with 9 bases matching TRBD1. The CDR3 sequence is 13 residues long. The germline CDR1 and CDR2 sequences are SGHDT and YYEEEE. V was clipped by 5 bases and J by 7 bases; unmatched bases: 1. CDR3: CASRGQGNSPLHF. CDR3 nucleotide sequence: TGTGCCAGCAGAGGACAGGGGAATTCACCCCTCCACTTT.

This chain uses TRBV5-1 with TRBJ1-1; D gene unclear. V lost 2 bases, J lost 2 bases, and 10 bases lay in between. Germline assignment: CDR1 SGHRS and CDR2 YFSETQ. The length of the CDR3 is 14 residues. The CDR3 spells CASSLTGDNTEAFF. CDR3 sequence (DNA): TGCGCCAGCAGCTTAACCGGAGATAACACTGAAGCTTTCTTT.

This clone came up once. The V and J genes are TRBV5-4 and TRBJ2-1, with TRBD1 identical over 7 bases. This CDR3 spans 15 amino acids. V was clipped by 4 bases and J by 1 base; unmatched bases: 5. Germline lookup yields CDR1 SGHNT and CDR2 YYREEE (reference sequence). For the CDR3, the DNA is TGTGCCAGCAGCATCAGGGGGAGTTCCTACAATGAGCAGTTCTTC. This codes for CASSIRGSSYNEQFF.

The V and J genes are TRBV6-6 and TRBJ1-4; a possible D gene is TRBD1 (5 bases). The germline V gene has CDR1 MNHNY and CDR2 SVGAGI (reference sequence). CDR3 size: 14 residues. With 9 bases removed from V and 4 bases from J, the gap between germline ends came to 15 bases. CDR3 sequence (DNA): TGTGCCAGTCTTGGGGGGGGGAGTAATGAAAAACTGTTTTTT. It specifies CASLGGGSNEKLFF.

This CDR3 reads CASSRNVGQNYEQYF. CDR3 bases: TGTGCCAGCAGCAGAAATGTGGGGCAGAACTACGAGCAGTACTTC. V usage is TRBV11-2 and J usage is TRBJ2-7, with D maybe TRBD1 (5 bases). Germline CDR1 is SGHAT and CDR2 is FQNNGV. The V gene lost 5 bases and the J gene lost 3 bases, with 17 bases spanning the gap. The CDR3 loop spans 15 amino acids. Full variable domain (remainder filled in from reference TRBV11-2 and TRBJ2-7): EAGVAQSPRYKIIEKRQSVAFWCNPISGHATLYWYQQILGQGPKLLIQFQNNGVVDDSQLPKDRFSAERLKGVDSTLKIQPAKLEDSAVYLCASSRNVGQNYEQYFGPGTRLTVT.

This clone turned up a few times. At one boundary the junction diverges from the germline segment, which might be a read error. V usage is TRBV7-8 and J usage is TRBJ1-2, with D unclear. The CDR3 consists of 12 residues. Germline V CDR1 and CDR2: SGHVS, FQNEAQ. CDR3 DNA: TGTGCCAGCAGCTTTGCCGCAACAGCTACCAACTTC. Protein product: CASSFAATATNF.

The CDR3, as DNA: TGTGCCAGCAGTTTCGGACACTTAACGGCTGAAGCTTTCTTT. This sequence encodes CASSFGHLTAEAFF. The chain recombines TRBV28 with TRBJ1-1; a possible D gene is TRBD1 (5 bases). CDR3 length: 14 amino acids. Germline-derived CDR1 and CDR2 are MDHEN and SYDVKM. V shed 3 bases and J shed 6 bases, with 14 bases lying between them.